This T cell receptor (beta chain) was sequenced in a study of T cells in narcolepsy. A word on this clone: The antigen is unknown.

V was pared by 2 bases and J by 4 bases, with 9 bases between. This CDR3 is 14 amino acids long. Per the germline V gene, CDR1 is SGHRS and CDR2 is YFSETQ. Assay: immunoSEQ multiplex PCR; the TCRdb copy retains only in-frame clones and omits some. The sample holds fewer than 35,000 clones, approximately 80% seen once. General study results and limits: Reportedly, autoreactive clonotypes were serially detected in patients' blood but not controls'. HCRT-specific and TRIB2-specific autoreactive clonotypes appeared among same-patient CSF and blood CD4+ clonotypes.

Specimen: CD45RA- memory CD4+ T cells from PBMCs. The receptor comes from a human donor with narcolepsy. The chain has TRBV5-1 and TRBJ1-4, with a possible D match to TRBD1 (6 bases). The CDR3 DNA reads as TGCGCCAGCAGCTTACGGACAGATAATGAAAAACTGTTTTTT. Protein sequence: CASSLRTDNEKLFF.